A selection of T cell receptor beta chains follows, all from one sample in a study of cytomegalovirus exposure and HLA in healthy donors. Method: immunoSEQ multiplex PCR; TCRdb's copy keeps in-frame clones and lacks some. The table includes approximately 150,000 clones, approximately 84% detected once. The sample was PBMCs. The receptors were sampled from a woman in her late teens or twenties in good health and CMV-seronegative. The CDR3 runs from the conserved cysteine through the conserved F or W. D genes are given only for firm matches. The listing skips clone size in some rows; elsewhere it reads once, few, many or a size class.

clone_size | d_call | j_call | v_call | cdr3_nt | cdr3_aa
. | . | TRBJ2-2 | TRBV7-9 | TGTGCCAGCGCTAGGGGCGTGGCGAACACCGGGGAGCTGTTTTTT | CASARGVANTGELFF
. | . | TRBJ2-1 | TRBV30 | TGTGCCTGGACGGGTGAGAACTCCTACAATGAGCAGTTCTTC | CAWTGENSYNEQFF
. | . | TRBJ2-1 | TRBV7-9 | TGTGCCAGCAGCCCCGCGGGTGAGCAGTTCTTC | CASSPAGEQFF
once | TRBD1 | TRBJ1-4 | TRBV5-1 | TGCGCCAGCAGTTGGACAGGCGGCCCTTCTAATGAAAAACTGTTTTTT | CASSWTGGPSNEKLFF
. | TRBD1 | TRBJ1-1 | TRBV4-1 | TGCGCCAGCAGCCAAGATCCTTTGACAGGGTCGGCAGCTTTCTTT | CASSQDPLTGSAAFF
. | TRBD2 | TRBJ2-7 | TRBV4-1 | TGCGCCAGCAGCCATAGCCCTAGCGGGGCCTACGAGCAGTACTTC | CASSHSPSGAYEQYF
few | . | TRBJ2-2 | TRBV10-3 | TGTGCCATCAGCTCTACGGAGGTCAGCACCGGGGAGCTGTTTTTT | CAISSTEVSTGELFF
. | TRBD1 | TRBJ1-2 | TRBV7-8 | TGTGCCAGCAGTCTCACGAGGACAGGGAAAAATGGCTACACCTTC | CASSLTRTGKNGYTF
. | TRBD1 | TRBJ1-5 | TRBV5-6 | TGTGCCAGCAGCTTGCAGGCAGGGGGCCGTTCCCAGCATTTT | CASSLQAGGRSQHF
. | . | TRBJ2-7 | TRBV5-1 | TGCGCCAGCAGCCTTCTTTTTGGGAGTGGCTTCGACGAGCAGTACTTC | CASSLLFGSGFDEQYF
. | TRBD2 | TRBJ2-1 | TRBV9 | TGTGCCAGCAGCCAGAGAAGGGGCGGGAGTCGCTACAATGAGCAGTTCTTC | CASSQRRGGSRYNEQFF
. | TRBD1 | TRBJ1-5 | TRBV7-2 | TGTGCCAGCAGCAAACAGGGGCAGCCCCAGCATTTT | CASSKQGQPQHF
. | . | TRBJ2-7 | TRBV12-2 | TGTGCAAGTCGCTTACCGGTTCACGCGGACAGAGAAATCCTACCCTACGAGCAGTACTTC | CASRLPVHADREILPYEQYF
. | . | TRBJ1-4 | TRBV19 | TGTGCCAGTAGTATTGTACGGCAGGCCGCAACTAATGAAAAACTGTTTTTT | CASSIVRQAATNEKLFF
few | TRBD1 | TRBJ1-2 | TRBV10-3 | TGTGCCATCAGTGAGCTGGGGGACAGTTCGACCAACTATGGCTACACCTTC | CAISELGDSSTNYGYTF
. | TRBD2 | TRBJ2-3 | TRBV5-4 | TGTGCCAGCAGCTGGTCCGGACTAGCGGGAGCAGATACGCAGTATTTT | CASSWSGLAGADTQYF
. | . | TRBJ1-4 | TRBV5-1 | TGCGCCAGCAGCGCGAGCGCAGCTAATGAAAAACTGTTTTTT | CASSASAANEKLFF